The present entry profiles one T cell receptor (beta chain) with its context. Use of 60 Vbeta and 13 Jbeta primers characterized the PCR. TCRdb keeps only in-frame clones here, not all; method: immunoSEQ multiplex PCR. The sample consists of under 130,000 clones, over 70% of them appearing once. This CDR3 has 22 amino acids. Trimming pared 3 bases from V and 2 bases from J, leaving 32 bases between. Looked up from germline, CDR1 is LNHNV and CDR2 is YYDKDF (reference sequence). The data originate from a study of cytomegalovirus exposure and HLA in healthy donors. The source material was PBMCs. The J gene is TRBJ2-1, the V gene TRBV15; perhaps TRBD1 as D (5 bases). This clonotype was sampled from a woman aged 40-49 years in good health and CMV-seropositive. The DNA for the CDR3 is TGTGCCACCAGCAGTGGAACTTATCAGGGTTCCCCTCTGTTAGTACCCTACAATGAGCAGTTCTTC. As protein: CATSSGTYQGSPLLVPYNEQFF.